The source of this TCR beta chain is a study of T cells expressing NK-cell markers. Study background: Underlying the TCR beta repertoires were sorted CD3+CD56+NKG2C+, CD3+CD56+NKG2C- and CD3+CD56-NKG2C+ T cells. The sequencing cohort of eight donors included seven HCMV-seropositive individuals and one seronegative individual. Regarding the study as a whole: In four donors, these clonotypes also led the CD3+CD56-NKG2C+ fraction. Unclear, still, was the HCMV specificity of the expanded NKG2C+ T cell clones.

TCRdb reprocessed the 5' RACE reads; each CDR3 protein has one entry and no DNA is given. This sample's table reports 350,000 to 400,000 distinct CDR3 sequences. As to this clonotype: What it recognizes is unknown.

CDR3 length: 16 residues. The germline V gene has CDR1 SQVTM and CDR2 ANQGSEA. This receptor was taken from a woman aged 45 to 65 in good health. Sequencing was carried out using blood T cells: a sorted CD56 or NKG2C T cell subset, CD4+ or CD8+ T cells, or bulk PBMC T cells (not recorded which). V gene TRBV29-1 combines with J gene TRBJ2-5; no DNA is available, so the TRBD2 call from TCRdb remains unchecked. The CDR3 loop reads CSVVGEYRQNQETQYF. Drawing the rest from reference TRBV29-1 and TRBJ2-5, the complete variable domain is SAVISQKPSRDICQRGTSLTIQCQVDSQVTMMFWYRQQPGQSLTLIATANQGSEATYESGFVIDKFPISRPNLTFSTLTVSNMSPEDSSIYLCSVVGEYRQNQETQYFGPGTRLLVL.